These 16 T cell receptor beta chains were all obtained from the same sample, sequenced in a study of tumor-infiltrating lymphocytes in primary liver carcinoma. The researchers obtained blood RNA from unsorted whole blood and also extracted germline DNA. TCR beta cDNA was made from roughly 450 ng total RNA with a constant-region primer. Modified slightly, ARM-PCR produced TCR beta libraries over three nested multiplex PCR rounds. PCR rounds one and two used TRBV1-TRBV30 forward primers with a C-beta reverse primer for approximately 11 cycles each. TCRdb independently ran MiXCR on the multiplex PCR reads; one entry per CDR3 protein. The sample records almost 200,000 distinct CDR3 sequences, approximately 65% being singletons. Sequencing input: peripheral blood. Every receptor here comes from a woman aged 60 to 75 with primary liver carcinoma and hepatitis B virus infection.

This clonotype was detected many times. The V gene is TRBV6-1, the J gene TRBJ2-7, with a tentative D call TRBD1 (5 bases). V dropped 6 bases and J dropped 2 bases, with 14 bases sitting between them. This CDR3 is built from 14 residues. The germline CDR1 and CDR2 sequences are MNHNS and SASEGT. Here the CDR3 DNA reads TGTGCCAGCAGCCTCCTCGGACACACCTACGAGCAGTACTTC. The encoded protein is CASSLLGHTYEQYF.

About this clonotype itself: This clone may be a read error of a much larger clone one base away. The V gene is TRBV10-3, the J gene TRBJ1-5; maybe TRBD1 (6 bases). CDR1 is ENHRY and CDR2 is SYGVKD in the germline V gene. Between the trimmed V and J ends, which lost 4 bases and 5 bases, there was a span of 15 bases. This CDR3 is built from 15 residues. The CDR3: CAISGTWSGDQPQHF. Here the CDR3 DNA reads TGTGCCATCAGTGGAACATGGTCAGGGGATCAGCCCCAGCATTTT.

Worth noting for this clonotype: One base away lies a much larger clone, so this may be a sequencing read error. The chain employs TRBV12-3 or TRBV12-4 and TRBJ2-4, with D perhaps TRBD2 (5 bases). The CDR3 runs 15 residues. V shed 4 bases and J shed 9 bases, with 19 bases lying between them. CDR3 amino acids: CASSSSAATGSIQYF. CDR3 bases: TGTGCCAGCAGTTCCAGCGCGGCAACGGGAAGCATTCAGTACTTC.

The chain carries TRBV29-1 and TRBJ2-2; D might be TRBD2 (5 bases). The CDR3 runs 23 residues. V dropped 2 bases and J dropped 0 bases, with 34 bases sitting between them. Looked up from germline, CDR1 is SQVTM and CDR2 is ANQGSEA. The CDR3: CSVEPGGRIGLTPQNPNTGELFF. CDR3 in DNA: TGCAGCGTTGAACCTGGAGGCAGGATTGGACTCACTCCTCAAAACCCGAACACCGGGGAGCTGTTTTTT.

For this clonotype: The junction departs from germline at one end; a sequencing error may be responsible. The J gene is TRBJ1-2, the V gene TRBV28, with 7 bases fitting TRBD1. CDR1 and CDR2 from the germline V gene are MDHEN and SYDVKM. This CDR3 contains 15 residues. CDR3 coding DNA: TGTGCCAGCAGTTTGTCAGGGGGTAGAAGCTATGACTACACCTTC. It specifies CASSLSGGRSYDYTF.

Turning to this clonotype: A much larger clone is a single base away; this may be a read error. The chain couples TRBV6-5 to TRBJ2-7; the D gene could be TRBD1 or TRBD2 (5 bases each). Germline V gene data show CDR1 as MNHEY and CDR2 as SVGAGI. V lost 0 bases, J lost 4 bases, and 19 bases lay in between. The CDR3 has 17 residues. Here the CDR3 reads CASSYSPPSTWGYEQYF. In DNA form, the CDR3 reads TGTGCCAGCAGTTACTCGCCTCCATCGACGTGGGGGTACGAGCAGTACTTC.

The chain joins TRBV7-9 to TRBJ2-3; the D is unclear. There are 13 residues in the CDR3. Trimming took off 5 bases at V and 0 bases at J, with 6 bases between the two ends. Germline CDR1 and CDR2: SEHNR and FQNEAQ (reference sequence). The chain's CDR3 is CASSQPSTDTQYF. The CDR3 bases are TGTGCCAGCAGCCAACCTAGCACAGATACGCAGTATTTT.

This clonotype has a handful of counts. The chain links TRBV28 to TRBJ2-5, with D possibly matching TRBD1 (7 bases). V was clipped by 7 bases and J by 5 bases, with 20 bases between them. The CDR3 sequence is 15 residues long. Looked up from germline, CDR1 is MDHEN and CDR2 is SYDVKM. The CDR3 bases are TGTGCCAGCACCCGTAGACAGGGAGGTGCTGAGACCCAGTACTTC. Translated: CASTRRQGGAETQYF.

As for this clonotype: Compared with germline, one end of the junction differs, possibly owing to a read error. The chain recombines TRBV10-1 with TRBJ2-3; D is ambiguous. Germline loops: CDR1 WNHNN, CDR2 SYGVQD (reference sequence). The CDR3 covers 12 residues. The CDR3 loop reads CARSAATDTQYF. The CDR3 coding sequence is TGCGCCAGGAGTGCAGCGACAGATACGCAGTATTTT.

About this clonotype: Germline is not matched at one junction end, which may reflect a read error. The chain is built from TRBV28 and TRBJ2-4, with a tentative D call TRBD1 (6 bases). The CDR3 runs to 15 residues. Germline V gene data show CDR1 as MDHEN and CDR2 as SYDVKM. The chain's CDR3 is CASSSTGSAKNTQYF. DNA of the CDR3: TGTGCCAGCAGTTCCACAGGGTCAGCCAAAAACACTCAGTACTTC.

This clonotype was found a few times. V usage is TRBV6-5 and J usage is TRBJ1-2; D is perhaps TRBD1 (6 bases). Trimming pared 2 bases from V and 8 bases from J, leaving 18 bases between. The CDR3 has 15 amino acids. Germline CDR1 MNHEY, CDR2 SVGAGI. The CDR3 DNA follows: TGTGCCAGCAGTTACACCAACCGGGGGGCGAGAGGCTACACCTTC. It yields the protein CASSYTNRGARGYTF.

CDR3 DNA: TGTGCCAGCACCCCGGGGTCCGGGGAGCTGTTTTTT. It translates to CASTPGSGELFF. The chain uses TRBV25-1 and TRBJ2-2; TRBD2 might be the D (5 bases). V was cut by 7 bases and J by 6 bases, with 9 bases left in between. The germline V gene has CDR1 MGHDK and CDR2 SYGVNS. The CDR3 is 12 amino acids. Full variable domain (remainder filled in from reference TRBV25-1 and TRBJ2-2): EADIYQTPRYLVIGTGKKITLECSQTMGHDKMYWYQQDPGMELHLIHYSYGVNSTEKGDLSSESTVSRIRTEHFPLTLESARPSHTSQYLCASTPGSGELFFGEGSRLTVL.

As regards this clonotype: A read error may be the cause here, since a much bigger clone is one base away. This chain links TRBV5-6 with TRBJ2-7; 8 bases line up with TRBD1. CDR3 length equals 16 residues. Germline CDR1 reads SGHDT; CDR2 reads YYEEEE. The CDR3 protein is CTSSLSGQGIPYEQYF. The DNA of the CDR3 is TGTACCAGCAGCTTGTCCGGACAGGGCATTCCCTACGAGCAGTACTTC.

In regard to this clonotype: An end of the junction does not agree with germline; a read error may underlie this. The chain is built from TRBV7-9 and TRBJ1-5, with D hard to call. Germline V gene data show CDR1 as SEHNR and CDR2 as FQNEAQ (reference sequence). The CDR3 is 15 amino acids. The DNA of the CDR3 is TGTGCCGGCAGCTTGGACGGGCCCCTCAATCAGCCCCAGCATTTT. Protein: CAGSLDGPLNQPQHF.

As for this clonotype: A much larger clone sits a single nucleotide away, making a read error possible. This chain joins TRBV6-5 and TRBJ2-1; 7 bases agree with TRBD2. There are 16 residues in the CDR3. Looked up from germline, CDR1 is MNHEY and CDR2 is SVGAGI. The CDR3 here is CASSPGAGKGYNEQLF. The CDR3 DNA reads TGTGCCAGCAGTCCAGGAGCGGGAAAGGGTTACAATGAGCAGCTCTTC.

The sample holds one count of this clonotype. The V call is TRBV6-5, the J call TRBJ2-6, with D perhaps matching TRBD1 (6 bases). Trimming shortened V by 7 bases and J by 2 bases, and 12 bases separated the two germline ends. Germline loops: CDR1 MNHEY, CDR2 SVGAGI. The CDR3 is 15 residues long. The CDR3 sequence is CASISRTAGANVLTF. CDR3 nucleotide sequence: TGTGCCAGCATCTCACGGACAGCTGGGGCCAACGTCCTGACTTTC.